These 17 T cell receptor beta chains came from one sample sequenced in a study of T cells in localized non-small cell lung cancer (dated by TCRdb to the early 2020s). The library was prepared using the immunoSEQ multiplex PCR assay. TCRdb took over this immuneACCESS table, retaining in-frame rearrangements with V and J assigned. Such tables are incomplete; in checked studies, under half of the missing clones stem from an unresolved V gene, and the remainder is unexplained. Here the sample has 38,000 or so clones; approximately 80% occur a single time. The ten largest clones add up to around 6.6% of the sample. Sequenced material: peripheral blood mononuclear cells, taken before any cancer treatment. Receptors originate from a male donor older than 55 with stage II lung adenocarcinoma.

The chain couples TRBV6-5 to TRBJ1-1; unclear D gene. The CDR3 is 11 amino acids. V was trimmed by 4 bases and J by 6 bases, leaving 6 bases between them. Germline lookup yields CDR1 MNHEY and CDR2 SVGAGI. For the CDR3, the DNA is TGTGCCAGCAGTTCCACGGCTGAAGCTTTCTTT. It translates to CASSSTAEAFF.

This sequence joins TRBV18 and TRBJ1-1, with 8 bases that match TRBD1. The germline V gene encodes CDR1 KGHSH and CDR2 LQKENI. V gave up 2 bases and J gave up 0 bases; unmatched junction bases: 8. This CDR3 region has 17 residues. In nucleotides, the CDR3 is TGTGCCAGCTCACCATTAACGGCAGGGGGCCTGAACACTGAAGCTTTCTTT. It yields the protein CASSPLTAGGLNTEAFF.

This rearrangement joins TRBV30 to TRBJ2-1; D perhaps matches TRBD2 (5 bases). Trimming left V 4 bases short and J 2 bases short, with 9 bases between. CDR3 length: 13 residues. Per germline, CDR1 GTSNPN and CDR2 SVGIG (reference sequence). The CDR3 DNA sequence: TGTGCCTGGACGGGATCGACCTACAATGAGCAGTTCTTC. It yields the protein CAWTGSTYNEQFF.

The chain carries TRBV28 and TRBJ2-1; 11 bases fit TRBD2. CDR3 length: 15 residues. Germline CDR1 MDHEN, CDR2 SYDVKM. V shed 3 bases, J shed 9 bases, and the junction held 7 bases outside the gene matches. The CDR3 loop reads CASSFEASGRREQFF. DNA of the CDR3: TGTGCCAGCAGTTTTGAGGCTAGCGGGAGGCGTGAGCAGTTCTTC. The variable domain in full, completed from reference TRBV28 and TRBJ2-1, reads DVKVTQSSRYLVKRTGEKVFLECVQDMDHENMFWYRQDPGLGLRLIYFSYDVKMKEKGDIPEGYSVSREKKERFSLILESASTNQTSMYLCASSFEASGRREQFFGPGTRLTVL.

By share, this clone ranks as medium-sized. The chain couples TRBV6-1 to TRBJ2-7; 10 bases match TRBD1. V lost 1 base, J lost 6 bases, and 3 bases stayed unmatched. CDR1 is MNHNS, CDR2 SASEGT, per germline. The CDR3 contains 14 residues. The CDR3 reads CASSEGQGAFEQYF. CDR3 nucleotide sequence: TGTGCCAGCAGTGAAGGACAGGGGGCATTCGAGCAGTACTTC.

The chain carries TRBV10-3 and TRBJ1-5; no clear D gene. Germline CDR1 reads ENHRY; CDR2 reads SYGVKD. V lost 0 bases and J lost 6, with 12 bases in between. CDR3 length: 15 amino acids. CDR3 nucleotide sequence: TGTGCCATCAGTGAGTCATCGGGGAAGCCTCAGCCCCAGCATTTT. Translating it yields CAISESSGKPQPQHF.

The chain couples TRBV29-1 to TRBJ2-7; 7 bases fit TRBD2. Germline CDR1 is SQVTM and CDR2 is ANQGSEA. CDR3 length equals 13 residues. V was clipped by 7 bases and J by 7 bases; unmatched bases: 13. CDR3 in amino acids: CSASRAGDGEQYF. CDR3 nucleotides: TGCAGCGCCTCTAGGGCGGGAGATGGTGAGCAGTACTTC.

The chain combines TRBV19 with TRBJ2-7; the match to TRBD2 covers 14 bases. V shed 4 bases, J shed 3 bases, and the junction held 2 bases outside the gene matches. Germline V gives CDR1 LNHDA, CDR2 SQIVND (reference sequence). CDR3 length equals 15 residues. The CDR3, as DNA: TGTGCCAGTAGTACGGGGACTAGCGGGAGCTACGAGCAGTACTTC. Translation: CASSTGTSGSYEQYF.

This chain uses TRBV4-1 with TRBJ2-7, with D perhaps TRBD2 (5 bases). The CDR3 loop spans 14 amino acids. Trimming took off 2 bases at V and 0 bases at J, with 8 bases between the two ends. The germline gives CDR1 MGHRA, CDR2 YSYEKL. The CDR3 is CASSQIRDSYEQYF. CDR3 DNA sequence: TGCGCCAGCAGCCAAATCCGGGACTCCTACGAGCAGTACTTC.

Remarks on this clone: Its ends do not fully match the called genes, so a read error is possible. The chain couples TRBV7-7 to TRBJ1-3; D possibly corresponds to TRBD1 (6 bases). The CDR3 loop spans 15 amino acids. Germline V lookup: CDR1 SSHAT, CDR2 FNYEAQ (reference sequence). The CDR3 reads CASSLDRSSGNTIYF. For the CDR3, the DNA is TGTGCTAGCAGCTTAGACAGGTCCTCTGGAAACACCATATATTTT.

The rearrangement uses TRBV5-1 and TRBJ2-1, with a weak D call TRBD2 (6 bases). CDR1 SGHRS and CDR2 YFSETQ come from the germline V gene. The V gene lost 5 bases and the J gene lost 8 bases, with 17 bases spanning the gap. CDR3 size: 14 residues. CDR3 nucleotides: TGCGCCAGCAGTCTAGATAGGACTAACGATGAGCAGTTCTTC. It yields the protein CASSLDRTNDEQFF.

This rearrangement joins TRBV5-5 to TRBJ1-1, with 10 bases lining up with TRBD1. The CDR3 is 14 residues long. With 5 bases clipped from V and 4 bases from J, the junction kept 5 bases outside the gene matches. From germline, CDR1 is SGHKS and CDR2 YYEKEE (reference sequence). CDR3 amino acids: CASRDRGGSTEAFF. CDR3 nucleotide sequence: TGTGCCAGCAGGGACAGGGGGGGTAGCACTGAAGCTTTCTTT.

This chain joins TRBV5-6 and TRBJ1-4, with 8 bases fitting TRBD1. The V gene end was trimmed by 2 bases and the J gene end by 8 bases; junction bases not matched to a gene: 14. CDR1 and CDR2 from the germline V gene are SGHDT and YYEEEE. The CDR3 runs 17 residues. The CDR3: CASSFSRDRIKVEKLFF. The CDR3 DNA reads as TGTGCCAGCAGCTTCTCCAGGGACAGGATAAAGGTGGAAAAACTGTTTTTT. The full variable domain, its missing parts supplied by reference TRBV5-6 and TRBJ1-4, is DAGVTQSPTHLIKTRGQQVTLRCSPKSGHDTVSWYQQALGQGPQFIFQYYEEEERQRGNFPDRFSGHQFPNYSSELNVNALLLGDSALYLCASSFSRDRIKVEKLFFGSGTQLSVL.

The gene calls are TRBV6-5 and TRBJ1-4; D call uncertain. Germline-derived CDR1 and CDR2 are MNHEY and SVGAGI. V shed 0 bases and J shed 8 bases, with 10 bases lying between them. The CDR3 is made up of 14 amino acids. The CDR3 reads CASSYSRRVEKLFF. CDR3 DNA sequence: TGTGCCAGCAGTTACTCGAGGAGGGTGGAAAAACTGTTTTTT.

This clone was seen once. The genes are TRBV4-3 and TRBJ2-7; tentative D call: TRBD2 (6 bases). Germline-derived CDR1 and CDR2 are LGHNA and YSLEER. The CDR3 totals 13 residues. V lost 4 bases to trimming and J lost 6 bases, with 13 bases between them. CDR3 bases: TGCGCCAGCAGCCCCTCGGGGGTTGGCGAGCAGTACTTC. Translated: CASSPSGVGEQYF.

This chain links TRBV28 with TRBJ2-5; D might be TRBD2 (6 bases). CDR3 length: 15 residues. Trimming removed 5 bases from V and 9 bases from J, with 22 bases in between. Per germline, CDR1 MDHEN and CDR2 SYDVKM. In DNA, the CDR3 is TGTGCCAGCAGTCCCCGACGTAACTCCGGGGAGGCCCAGTACTTC. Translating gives CASSPRRNSGEAQYF.

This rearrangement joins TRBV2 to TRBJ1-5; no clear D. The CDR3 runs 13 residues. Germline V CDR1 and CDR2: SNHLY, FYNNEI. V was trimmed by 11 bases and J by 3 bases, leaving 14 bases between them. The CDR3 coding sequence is TGTGCCTCCCACCAGGCCCCCAATCAGCCCCAGCATTTT. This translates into CASHQAPNQPQHF.